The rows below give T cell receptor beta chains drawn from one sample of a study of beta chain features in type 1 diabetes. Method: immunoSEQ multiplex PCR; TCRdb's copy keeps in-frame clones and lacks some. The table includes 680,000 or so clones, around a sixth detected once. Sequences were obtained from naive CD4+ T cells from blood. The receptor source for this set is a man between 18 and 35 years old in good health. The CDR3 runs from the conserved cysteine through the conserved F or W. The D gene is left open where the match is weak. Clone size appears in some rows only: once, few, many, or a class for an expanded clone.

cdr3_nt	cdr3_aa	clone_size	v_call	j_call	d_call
TGTGCCAGCAGTTCGGGGACAGGCCACTATGGCTACACCTTC	CASSSGTGHYGYTF	NA	TRBV27	TRBJ1-2	TRBD1
TGTGCCAGCAGTCAGGGACAGGGATTCTCCTATAATTCACCCCTCCACTTT	CASSQGQGFSYNSPLHF	NA	TRBV25-1	TRBJ1-6	TRBD1
TGTGCCAGCTCACCCCGGGGGCCGGGAAGCACTGAAGCTTTCTTT	CASSPRGPGSTEAFF	NA	TRBV18	TRBJ1-1	NA
TGTGCCATCAGTGAGTCCCCTGGGAGGGGCGAGCAGTACTTC	CAISESPGRGEQYF	NA	TRBV10-3	TRBJ2-7	TRBD2
TGTGCCAGCAGCTCCAGAAGTGGTTGGGAGACCCAGTACTTC	CASSSRSGWETQYF	few	TRBV7-8	TRBJ2-5	NA
TGTGCCACCAGCAGAGACCGGGGACAGGGTGGCGAGCAGTACTTC	CATSRDRGQGGEQYF	few	TRBV15	TRBJ2-7	TRBD1
TGCGCCAGCAGCCGCGGAGGACTAGCGGGGGACCTTGCCAAAAACATTCAGTACTTC	CASSRGGLAGDLAKNIQYF	NA	TRBV4-3	TRBJ2-4	TRBD2
TGTGCCAGCAGTTACAGGGGGCGCTTCCTCTTT	CASSYRGRFLF	few	TRBV28	TRBJ1-1	TRBD1
TGTGCCAGCAGCACCGCGGACAATAGCAATCAGCCCCAGCATTTT	CASSTADNSNQPQHF	NA	TRBV6-5	TRBJ1-5	NA
TGTGCCAGCAGCTTAGCCGCACTAGCGGGTGTTTCCTACGAGCAGTACTTC	CASSLAALAGVSYEQYF	few	TRBV7-2	TRBJ2-7	TRBD2
TGTGCCATCAGTGACGAGGGACTAGCCCGGAGCTCCTACGAGCAGTACTTC	CAISDEGLARSSYEQYF	few	TRBV10-3	TRBJ2-7	TRBD2
TGTGCCAGTAGTATGAGCACAGATACGCAGTATTTT	CASSMSTDTQYF	NA	TRBV19	TRBJ2-3	NA
TGTGCCAGCAGCTTAATATGGCTAGCGGGAGGCAACGAGCAGTACTTC	CASSLIWLAGGNEQYF	NA	TRBV7-2	TRBJ2-7	TRBD2
TGTGCCAGCACCGAGGGGGCCCTAGCGGGTAGTTTCTACAATGAGCAGTTCTTC	CASTEGALAGSFYNEQFF	NA	TRBV7-9	TRBJ2-1	NA
TGCGCCAGCAGCCAAGATCTAGATATGAACACCGGGGAGCTGTTTTTT	CASSQDLDMNTGELFF	NA	TRBV4-1	TRBJ2-2	NA
TGCAGTGCTAGAGAGGGGGGTAGCTACACCTTC	CSAREGGSYTF	NA	TRBV20-1	TRBJ1-2	NA
TGTGCCAGCAGCGTTAGCGGGGGGGCCGCCGAGCAGTACTTC	CASSVSGGAAEQYF	NA	TRBV9	TRBJ2-7	TRBD2
TGTGCCAGCAGCGAGACAGGGGCCACAGATACGCAGTATTTT	CASSETGATDTQYF	few	TRBV5-6	TRBJ2-3	TRBD1
TGTGCCAGCTCGGGACAGGGGTTCAAGCAGTACTTC	CASSGQGFKQYF	NA	TRBV25-1	TRBJ2-7	TRBD1
TGCAGCGTTGGTTCGGGGAGCTTTGAGACCCAGTACTTC	CSVGSGSFETQYF	few	TRBV29-1	TRBJ2-5	NA
TGTGCCAGCTCAGACGGGACAGGGCTGGAGCAGTACTTC	CASSDGTGLEQYF	NA	TRBV18	TRBJ2-7	TRBD1
TGTGCCAGCAGCTTAGAAACAGGGTACGAGCAGTACTTC	CASSLETGYEQYF	NA	TRBV7-6	TRBJ2-7	NA
TGTGCCAGCAGCTTGGACAGGGATCAGCCCCAGCATTTT	CASSLDRDQPQHF	NA	TRBV7-8	TRBJ1-5	TRBD1
TGCGCCAGCAGCTTGTCCTCTGACTACGAGCAGTACTTC	CASSLSSDYEQYF	few	TRBV5-1	TRBJ2-7	NA
TGTGCCATCAGCGGGGCGCGGACAGGGGAGTACAATGAGCAGTTCTTC	CAISGARTGEYNEQFF	many	TRBV10-3	TRBJ2-1	TRBD1
TGTGCCAGCAGCCCACGAAGTGAGCAGTTCTTC	CASSPRSEQFF	NA	TRBV9	TRBJ2-1	NA
TGTGCCAGCAGCTTAGCGGACAGGGATTACAATGAGCAGTTCTTC	CASSLADRDYNEQFF	once	TRBV7-2	TRBJ2-1	TRBD1
TGTGCCAGCTCTATAAAGGGACTAGCGGGAGTAGTCAATGAGCAGTTCTTC	CASSIKGLAGVVNEQFF	few	TRBV18	TRBJ2-1	TRBD2
TGTGCCAGCAGTGTTAATAGCGGTCCCTACGAGCAGTACTTC	CASSVNSGPYEQYF	NA	TRBV6-4	TRBJ2-7	NA
TGTGCCAGCAGTGACTCAGGGGTGTTGGTCAAAAACATTCAGTACTTC	CASSDSGVLVKNIQYF	NA	TRBV6-4	TRBJ2-4	NA
TGTGCCAGCAGCTTTGGACAGGTTAATTCCTACGAGCAGTACTTC	CASSFGQVNSYEQYF	NA	TRBV7-2	TRBJ2-7	TRBD1
TGCGCCAGCAGCCGGGGGGGTGCGGGCGTTGAGCAGTTCTTC	CASSRGGAGVEQFF	NA	TRBV5-1	TRBJ2-1	TRBD2
TGTGCCAGCAGCTTAGGGCTAGCGGGAGGAGGAGAGACCCAGTACTTC	CASSLGLAGGGETQYF	NA	TRBV7-2	TRBJ2-5	TRBD2
TGTGCCAGCAGCTTGAGGCAGGGCGATGAAAAACTGTTTTTT	CASSLRQGDEKLFF	few	TRBV5-4	TRBJ1-4	NA
TGTGCCAGCAGTCCCCGGACTAGCGGGAGTCAAGAGACCCAGTACTTC	CASSPRTSGSQETQYF	NA	TRBV4-2	TRBJ2-5	TRBD2
TGTGCCAGCAGCTCCTCTGTCCTTTCTGGAAACACCATATATTTT	CASSSSVLSGNTIYF	NA	TRBV7-2	TRBJ1-3	NA
TGTGCCAGCAGCCAAAGTATCTACACAGATACGCAGTATTTT	CASSQSIYTDTQYF	NA	TRBV14	TRBJ2-3	NA
TGTGCCAGCAAGGGGAGGGCAGGGGAATCCGAGCAGTACTTC	CASKGRAGESEQYF	NA	TRBV7-3	TRBJ2-7	NA
TGCAGCGTTGACCGGGGGGGGTATGCATATGGCTACACCTTC	CSVDRGGYAYGYTF	few	TRBV29-1	TRBJ1-2	NA
TGTGCCAGCAGCTTAGTGGGCGGAAGCTCCTACGAGCAGTACTTC	CASSLVGGSSYEQYF	NA	TRBV7-2	TRBJ2-7	NA
TGTGCCATCAGCTGGCCCTATGGCTACACCTTC	CAISWPYGYTF	NA	TRBV10-3	TRBJ1-2	NA
TGTGCCAGTAGTGCGAAGGACAGGAAGAACACTGAAGCTTTCTTT	CASSAKDRKNTEAFF	few	TRBV19	TRBJ1-1	TRBD1
TGTGCCAGCATCCAGACCACTGAAGCTTTCTTT	CASIQTTEAFF	few	TRBV7-2	TRBJ1-1	NA
TGTGCTAGTGGTTTGGGCCTTTTGGGGTCTGGGCACACCGGGGAGCTGTTTTTT	CASGLGLLGSGHTGELFF	NA	TRBV12-5	TRBJ2-2	NA
TGTGCCAGCAGCCCAGGGGGCGGGAGGGCCGTTCAGTTCTTC	CASSPGGGRAVQFF	NA	TRBV9	TRBJ2-1	NA
TGTGCCAGCAGCGCAGACAGGGGGGCTGAAGCTTTCTTT	CASSADRGAEAFF	NA	TRBV9	TRBJ1-1	TRBD1
TGTGCCAGCAGTTTAATGGGGAACGAGCAGTACTTC	CASSLMGNEQYF	few	TRBV28	TRBJ2-7	NA
TGTGCCACCAGCCCTCTCGACAGGGGCAATCAGCCCCAGCATTTT	CATSPLDRGNQPQHF	NA	TRBV15	TRBJ1-5	TRBD1
TGTGCCAGCAGCCTCCGCCTGACAGGGAACACTGAAGCTTTCTTT	CASSLRLTGNTEAFF	NA	TRBV28	TRBJ1-1	NA
TGTGCCAGCAGCCCCGGGACGGTTCCCTACGAGCAGTACTTC	CASSPGTVPYEQYF	few	TRBV9	TRBJ2-7	NA
TGCGCCAGCAGCCAAGTAGGTGGCAGTCATAATTCACCCCTCCACTTT	CASSQVGGSHNSPLHF	once	TRBV4-1	TRBJ1-6	NA
TGCGCCAGCAGCCCGGGGACAGGGGGCCGCTATGGCTACACCTTC	CASSPGTGGRYGYTF	NA	TRBV4-3	TRBJ1-2	TRBD1
TGTGCCAGTAGGGCCCGTCCCGGGAGACCCTACGAGCAGTACTTC	CASRARPGRPYEQYF	NA	TRBV19	TRBJ2-7	NA
TGTGCCAGCAGCTTAGCCCACCGAAGTACCGGGGAGCTGTTTTTT	CASSLAHRSTGELFF	NA	TRBV7-9	TRBJ2-2	NA
TGCGCCAGCAGCTTGGGACTAGCGGGGGGCGCGAACACCGGGGAGCTGTTTTTT	CASSLGLAGGANTGELFF	few	TRBV5-1	TRBJ2-2	TRBD2